The entry that follows covers one TCR beta chain sequence. The CDR3 is 16 residues long. Per germline, CDR1 MNHNS and CDR2 SASEGT. V dropped 4 bases and J dropped 9; count of bases not matched to a gene: 12. These data originate in a study of blood T cell repertoires in COVID-19. About the study: PBMCs, B-cell-depleted T cells, or T cells were the source of the cDNA or gDNA that made up the material.

The protocol was immunoSEQ multiplex PCR, while the TCRdb copy is restricted to in-frame clones and leaves out a portion. Of about 480,000 clones listed, 85% to 90% were seen once; the top ten hold 7.5% to 9.5%. The chain links TRBV6-1 to TRBJ1-6; TRBD1 aligns across 7 bases. This receptor was taken from a woman aged 45-65 years with COVID-19, enrolled during active disease. Material for sequencing was peripheral blood. The CDR3: CASSGVGRGQISPLHF. The CDR3 nucleotides are TGTGCCAGCAGTGGGGTTGGAAGGGGGCAAATTTCACCCCTCCACTTT.